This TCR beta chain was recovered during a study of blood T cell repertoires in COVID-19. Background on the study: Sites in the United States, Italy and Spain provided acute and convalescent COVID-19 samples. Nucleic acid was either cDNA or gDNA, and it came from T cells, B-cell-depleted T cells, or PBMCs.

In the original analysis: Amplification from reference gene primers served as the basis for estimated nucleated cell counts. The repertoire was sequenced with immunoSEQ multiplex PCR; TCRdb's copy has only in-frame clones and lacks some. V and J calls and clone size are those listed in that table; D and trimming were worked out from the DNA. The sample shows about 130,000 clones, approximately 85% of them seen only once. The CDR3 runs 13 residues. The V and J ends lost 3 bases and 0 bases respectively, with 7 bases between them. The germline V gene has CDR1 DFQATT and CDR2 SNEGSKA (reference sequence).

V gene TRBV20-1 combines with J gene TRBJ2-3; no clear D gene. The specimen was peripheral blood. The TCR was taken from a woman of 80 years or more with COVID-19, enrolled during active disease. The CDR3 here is CSASYGSTDTQYF. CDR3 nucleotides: TGCAGTGCTAGTTACGGGAGCACAGATACGCAGTATTTT.